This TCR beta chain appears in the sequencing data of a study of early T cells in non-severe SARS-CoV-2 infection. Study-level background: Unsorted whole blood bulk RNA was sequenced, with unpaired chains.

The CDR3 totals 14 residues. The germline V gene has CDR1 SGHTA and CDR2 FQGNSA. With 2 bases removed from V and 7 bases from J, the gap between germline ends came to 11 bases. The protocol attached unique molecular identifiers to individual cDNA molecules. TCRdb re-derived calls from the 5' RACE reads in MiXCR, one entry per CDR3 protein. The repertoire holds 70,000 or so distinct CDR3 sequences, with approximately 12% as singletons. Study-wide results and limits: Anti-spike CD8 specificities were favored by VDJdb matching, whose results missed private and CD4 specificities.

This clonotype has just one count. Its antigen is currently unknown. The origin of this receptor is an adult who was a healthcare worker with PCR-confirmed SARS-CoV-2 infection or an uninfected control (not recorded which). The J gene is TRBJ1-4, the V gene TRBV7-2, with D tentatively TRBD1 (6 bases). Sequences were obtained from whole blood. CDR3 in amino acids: CASSLMGGGEKLFF. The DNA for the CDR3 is TGTGCCAGCAGCTTAATGGGAGGGGGTGAAAAACTGTTTTTT.